The 17 T cell receptor beta chains in this list originate from one sample, sequenced in a study of blood T cell repertoires in COVID-19. Sequencing was performed with immunoSEQ multiplex PCR; in TCRdb, only in-frame clones are kept and a portion is missing. Altogether roughly 35,000 clones are present, roughly nine tenths being singletons, with the ten largest covering just under 2%. The sequencing input was peripheral blood. These receptor sequences come from a man between 45 and 60 years old with active or convalescent COVID-19.

The V and J genes are TRBV9 and TRBJ2-1, with 7 bases matching TRBD2. The CDR3 consists of 15 residues. Unmatched junction bases numbered 6, after V lost 0 bases and J lost 6 bases. CDR1 SGDLS and CDR2 YYNGEE come from the germline V gene. CDR3 sequence: CASSVAGLDLNEQFF. In DNA, the CDR3 is TGTGCCAGCAGCGTAGCAGGACTAGACCTCAATGAGCAGTTCTTC.

This sequence joins TRBV7-6 and TRBJ2-1; TRBD2 matches 8 bases. This CDR3 is 17 amino acids long. In germline, CDR1 is SGHVS, CDR2 FNYEAQ. The junction had 13 bases not matched to a gene; V was cut back by 3 bases and J by 6 bases. In nucleotides, the CDR3 is TGTGCCAGCAGCTTTCCCTTTAGCGGGGAAGCCTCCAATGAGCAGTTCTTC. This codes for CASSFPFSGEASNEQFF.

The J gene is TRBJ2-5, the V gene TRBV28, with 8 positions matching TRBD1. The germline gives CDR1 MDHEN, CDR2 SYDVKM. The CDR3 runs 16 residues. V lost 1 base and J lost 5; bases outside the gene matches: 9. The CDR3 bases are TGTGCCAGCAGTTTATTTCAGGGGGCGGTTTGGGAGACCCAGTACTTC. Its translation is CASSLFQGAVWETQYF.

The chain joins TRBV29-1 to TRBJ2-7, with D perhaps TRBD2 (6 bases). CDR3 length equals 13 residues. CDR1 is SQVTM and CDR2 is ANQGSEA in the germline V gene. V was trimmed by 2 bases and J by 6 bases, leaving 14 bases between them. CDR3 DNA: TGCAGCGTTGAATTGGGAGGAGGTTTCGAGCAGTACTTC. Translating it yields CSVELGGGFEQYF.

This chain connects TRBV28 to TRBJ1-6, with TRBD1 matching 10 bases. Germline CDR1 and CDR2: MDHEN and SYDVKM. Losses at the gene ends were 5 bases for V and 1 base for J; bases not matched to a gene: 14. The CDR3 sequence is 20 residues long. CDR3 nucleotides: TGTGCCAGCAGTCACATTATGGGACAGGGGTCTGCGTCCTATAATTCACCCCTCCACTTT. Its translation: CASSHIMGQGSASYNSPLHF.

The V and J genes are TRBV5-1 and TRBJ2-3; D might be TRBD2 (6 bases). The CDR3 loop spans 16 amino acids. Germline V gene lookup returns CDR1 SGHRS and CDR2 YFSETQ. The germline V and J ends were trimmed by 0 bases and 2 bases, with 13 bases remaining between them. CDR3 loop: CASSLDVGGATDTQYF. The DNA of the CDR3 is TGCGCCAGCAGCTTGGATGTGGGGGGAGCCACAGATACGCAGTATTTT.

V gene TRBV12-1 combines with J gene TRBJ2-7; the listed D gene, TRBD1, was not tested against the DNA. TRBV12-1 is a documented pseudogene. The CDR3 sequence is 15 residues long. CDR3 sequence: CASSLRQGLTYEQYF. DNA of the CDR3: TGTGCCAGCAGCTTACGACAGGGGCTGACCTACGAGCAGTACTTC.

The V gene is TRBV7-2, the J gene TRBJ2-3; no clear D. V dropped 5 bases and J dropped 2 bases, with 8 bases sitting between them. The CDR3 loop spans 13 amino acids. Germline loops: CDR1 SGHTA, CDR2 FQGNSA. This CDR3 reads CASSRESTDTQYF. Written as DNA, the CDR3 is TGTGCCAGCAGCCGAGAATCCACAGATACGCAGTATTTT.

This rearrangement joins TRBV11-2 to TRBJ2-1, with 7 bases identical to TRBD1. Germline V CDR1 and CDR2: SGHAT, FQNNGV. The CDR3 is made up of 17 amino acids. Trimming removed 5 bases from V and 5 bases from J; junction bases left unmatched: 15. CDR3 nucleotide sequence: TGTGCCAGCAGCGTCCGGACGACAGGGTTTAAGGACAATGAGCAGTTCTTC. Protein product: CASSVRTTGFKDNEQFF.

This chain uses TRBV27 with TRBJ2-5, with D maybe TRBD2 (7 bases). Trimming took off 1 base at V and 5 bases at J, with 11 bases between the two ends. Germline-derived CDR1 and CDR2 are MNHEY and SMNVEV (reference sequence). The length of the CDR3 is 14 residues. The CDR3 region has the DNA TGTGCCAGCAGTTTATTCGGGGGGCTTGAGACCCAGTACTTC. Protein product: CASSLFGGLETQYF.

The rearrangement joins TRBV4-3 to TRBJ2-3; 14 positions match TRBD2. Trimming took 1 base from V and 6 from J; bases not matched to a gene: 6. The CDR3 consists of 17 residues. Germline lookup yields CDR1 LGHNA and CDR2 YSLEER. In nucleotides, the CDR3 is TGCGCCAGCAGCCAAGGGACTAGCGGGAGGCCCACGGATACGCAGTATTTT. Its translation: CASSQGTSGRPTDTQYF.

This chain links TRBV5-8 with TRBJ2-4, with 9 bases matching TRBD1. The CDR3 covers 14 residues. The ends lost 3 bases at V and 8 bases at J; junction bases unmatched: 6. Germline loops: CDR1 SGHTS, CDR2 YDEGEE. CDR3 nucleotides: TGTGCCAGCAGCTCGGACAGGGGAACGGACATTCAGTACTTC. Protein: CASSSDRGTDIQYF.

This rearrangement joins TRBV7-9 to TRBJ1-5; a possible D gene is TRBD1 (6 bases). CDR1 and CDR2 (germline): SEHNR, FQNEAQ (reference sequence). This CDR3 spans 17 amino acids. V lost 5 bases, J lost 4 bases, and 21 bases lay in between. This chain's CDR3 is CASSASKQGPGNQPQHF. CDR3 nucleotides: TGTGCCAGCAGCGCCAGTAAGCAGGGGCCGGGTAATCAGCCCCAGCATTTT.

In this sample, this clone turned up a few times. This sequence joins TRBV4-3 and TRBJ2-3; D gene ambiguous. This CDR3 is 13 amino acids long. CDR1 LGHNA and CDR2 YSLEER come from the germline V gene. With 1 base removed from V and 6 bases from J, the gap between germline ends came to 8 bases. The DNA of the CDR3 is TGCGCCAGCAGCCAAGCCTTAGAGGATACGCAGTATTTT. Its protein is CASSQALEDTQYF.

V gene TRBV5-4 combines with J gene TRBJ1-2; no definite D call. Between the trimmed V and J ends, which lost 1 base and 4 bases, there was a span of 8 bases. The germline V gene has CDR1 SGHNT and CDR2 YYREEE (reference sequence). This CDR3 is 13 amino acids long. The CDR3 DNA follows: TGTGCCAGCAGCTTGCCAGGTCCCTATGGCTACACCTTC. The encoded protein is CASSLPGPYGYTF.

This clone has just a few counts. CDR3 coding DNA: TGCGCCAGCAGCCAAGATGGCAGGGCGTATGAGACCCAGTACTTC. Its translation is CASSQDGRAYETQYF. J is TRBJ2-5 and V is TRBV4-3, with D possibly matching TRBD1 (5 bases). Per germline, CDR1 LGHNA and CDR2 YSLEER. The CDR3 totals 15 residues. Trimming cost V 0 bases and J 5 bases, with 13 bases left between them.

V and J are TRBV6-2 or TRBV6-3 and TRBJ2-5, with 11 bases identical to TRBD2. The CDR3 totals 16 residues. Germline trimming cut 1 base from V and 5 bases from J; bases unmatched to any gene: 6. Germline V gene sequence: CDR1 MNHEY, CDR2 SVGEGT. CDR3 region: CASSYYPSGRPETQYF. The CDR3 nucleotides are TGTGCCAGCAGTTACTACCCTAGCGGGAGGCCGGAGACCCAGTACTTC.